This T cell receptor (beta chain) was retrieved from a study of T cell responses to AZD1222 COVID-19 vaccine (TCRdb year 2021). Study-wide context: AZD1222 recipients with second doses at about 4 weeks or about 12 weeks were pooled, because spike-specific TCR depth and breadth did not differ between schedules. A total of about 250 trial participants underwent TCR sequencing, of whom 207 had received two doses of AZD1222 and around 25 had received two doses of the MenACWY control vaccine. Trial participants were enrolled by age into 18-55, 56-69 and 70-plus year subgroups, with around 150, 28 and 57 TCR-sequenced participants respectively.

What the authors observed across the whole study: Epitopes outside the regions mutated in the B.1.351 and B.1.1.7 variants were reportedly recognized by nearly half of the unique spike-specific TCRs. Vaccine-associated CD4 TCRs spanned the whole spike protein, with dominant responses in regions 160-218 and 743-854. No day 14 peak-response samples were available, so repertoires were characterized only after the peak T cell response. The 56-69-year group was small, and its depth increase did not reach significance, likely because of low power. Participants were mostly white British, with more females than males. The authors suggested clonal diversity may have been underestimated. A significant rise in spike-specific TCR breadth and depth was observed after two AZD1222 doses relative to day 0 and relative to MenACWY recipients. Only a handful of AZD1222 recipients were SARS-CoV-2 seropositive at baseline, limiting conclusions about previously exposed vaccinees.

V is reduced by 3 bases and J by 4 bases, leaving a spacing of 17 bases between them. The germline V gene encodes CDR1 SGHNT and CDR2 YYREEE (reference sequence). The CDR3 has 17 amino acids, counting the end cysteine and phenylalanine. The entry retains the CDR3 DNA only, 51 bases that are in frame from base 1. The CDR3 regions of human TCRbeta chains were subjected to immunosequencing. Per the authors' processing: TCRs in the repertoires were compared against a reference library of SARS-CoV-2-specific TCRs that had been generated with the MIRA antigen-specificity platform. Breadth was defined as the fraction of unique TCRs that were SARS-CoV-2-associated, and depth was defined as the fraction of total T cells that were SARS-CoV-2-associated. Each spike-specific TCR was assigned to its reactive spike region and to a CD4 or CD8 class using the MIRA data. Log10-transformed breadth and depth values were compared by one-way ANOVA with Sidak's multiple comparisons tests. In its TCRdb copy, this immuneACCESS table keeps in-frame sequences only and misses some clones. Where compared with another copy, unresolved V genes explain less than half of these, and the others have no known cause. The DNA was the basis for D and trimming; V, J and clone size are from that table. The table for this sample lists about 140,000 clones; about 90% of them were counted only once. Around 3.5% of the sample is taken by the ten largest.

Details on this clone: Its antigen is unknown. Within one base of it there is no much larger clone, and no base qualities were kept.

The time point label, read with the paper, signifies: baseline before first vaccination. Vaccinee samples were obtained from the UK trials COV001 and COV002, which included a single-blind randomized controlled phase 2/3 trial of AZD1222 (ChAdOx1 nCoV-19) in healthy adults. For TCRbeta chain sequencing, PBMC samples from trial participants were taken at day 0 and at day 28 after the second dose. The source was peripheral blood, collected on day 0 of AZD1222 vaccination. This TCR came from an adult in good health. This chain is built from TRBV5-4 and TRBJ1-6; tentative D gene TRBD1, with 6 bases matching. The CDR3 corresponds to CASSSSGVSIYNSPLHF. The DNA is as follows: TGTGCCAGCAGCTCTTCAGGGGTATCGATTTATAATTCACCCCTCCACTTT.